One sample yielded the 5 T cell receptor beta chains listed below, sequenced in a study of blood T cell repertoires in COVID-19. The data were produced by immunoSEQ multiplex PCR, yet TCRdb's version contains in-frame clones alone and is incomplete. The sample shows 300,000 to 350,000 clones, approximately 88% of them seen only once. Sequenced: PBMCs or T cells enriched from blood (not recorded which). The origin of the receptors is a woman aged 18-29 years who had recovered from COVID-19.

V and J are TRBV9 and TRBJ2-7; the match to TRBD1 covers 9 bases. This CDR3 is 15 amino acids long. V was clipped by 3 bases and J by 6 bases; unmatched bases: 10. The germline CDR1 and CDR2 sequences are SGDLS and YYNGEE. CDR3 protein: CASSARDREASEQYF. The CDR3 region has the DNA TGTGCCAGCAGCGCCCGGGACAGGGAAGCCAGCGAGCAGTACTTC.

The chain carries TRBV16 and TRBJ1-5; D gene ambiguous. Trimming shortened V by 6 bases and J by 0 bases, and 9 bases separated the two germline ends. The CDR3 totals 14 residues. Germline V gene data show CDR1 as KGHSY and CDR2 as FQNENV. The CDR3 region is CASRPEDSNQPQHF. As DNA, the CDR3 is TGTGCCAGCAGGCCAGAGGATAGCAATCAGCCCCAGCATTTT.

This rearrangement joins TRBV20-1 to TRBJ2-5; D is undetermined. The length of the CDR3 is 14 residues. V shed 3 bases and J shed 5 bases, with 16 bases lying between them. Germline assignment: CDR1 DFQATT and CDR2 SNEGSKA (reference sequence). CDR3 in amino acids: CSASSASMPETQYF. The CDR3 coding sequence is TGCAGTGCTAGTTCAGCGAGTATGCCTGAGACCCAGTACTTC.

The J gene is TRBJ2-5, the V gene TRBV6-5; possible D gene TRBD1, 6 bases. Germline values: CDR1 MNHEY, CDR2 SVGAGI. The CDR3 runs to 16 residues. V lost 4 bases to trimming and J lost 5 bases, with 20 bases between them. Here the CDR3 DNA reads TGTGCCAGCAGTTTGGGGGTCAGGGGTATTGTCGAGACCCAGTACTTC. It yields the protein CASSLGVRGIVETQYF.

The genes are TRBV6-5 and TRBJ1-1; D gene ambiguous. The CDR3 extends over 13 amino acids. Trimming removed 3 bases at V and 3 bases at J, with 8 bases between. Looked up from germline, CDR1 is MNHEY and CDR2 is SVGAGI. The CDR3 region has the DNA TGTGCCAGCAGTTATCGGTCGGACACTGAAGCTTTCTTT. Protein: CASSYRSDTEAFF.